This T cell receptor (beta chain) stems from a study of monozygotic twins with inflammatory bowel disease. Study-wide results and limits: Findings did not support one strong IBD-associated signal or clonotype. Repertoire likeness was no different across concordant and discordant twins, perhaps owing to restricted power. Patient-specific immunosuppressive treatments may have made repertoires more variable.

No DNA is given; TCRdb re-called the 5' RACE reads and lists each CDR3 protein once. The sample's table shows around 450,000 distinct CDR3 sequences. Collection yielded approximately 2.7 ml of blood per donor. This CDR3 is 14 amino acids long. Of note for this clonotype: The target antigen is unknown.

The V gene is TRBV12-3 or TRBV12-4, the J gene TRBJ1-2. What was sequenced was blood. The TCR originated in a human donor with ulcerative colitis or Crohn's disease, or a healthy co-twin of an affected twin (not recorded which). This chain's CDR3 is CASSPAVGTFGYTF.